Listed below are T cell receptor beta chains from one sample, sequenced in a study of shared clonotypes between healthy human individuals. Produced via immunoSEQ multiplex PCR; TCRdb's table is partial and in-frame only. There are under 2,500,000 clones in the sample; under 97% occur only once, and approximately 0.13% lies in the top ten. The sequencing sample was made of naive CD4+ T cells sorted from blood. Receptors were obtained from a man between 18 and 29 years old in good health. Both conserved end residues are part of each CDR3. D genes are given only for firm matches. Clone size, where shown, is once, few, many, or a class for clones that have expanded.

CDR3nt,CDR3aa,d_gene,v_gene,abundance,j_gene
TGTGCCAGCAGCTTAGACAGGGGTCAGCCCCAGCATTTT,CASSLDRGQPQHF,TRBD1,TRBV7-8,few,TRBJ1-5
TGTGCCAGCAGTTACGGGTTTGGAGGGGTCTACGGTACGCAGTATTTT,CASSYGFGGVYGTQYF,NA,TRBV6-5,NA,TRBJ2-3
TGTGCCAGCAGTGAAAAACACACCGGGCTTTACTCACCCCTCCACTTT,CASSEKHTGLYSPLHF,NA,TRBV2,NA,TRBJ1-6
TGTGCCAGCTCACCAACGGTTGGGACGTTTTCTGAAAAACTGTTTTTT,CASSPTVGTFSEKLFF,NA,TRBV18,NA,TRBJ1-4
TGTGCCAGCAGCAAAGGACTAGCAGATACGCAGTATTTT,CASSKGLADTQYF,TRBD2,TRBV7-3,NA,TRBJ2-3
TGTGCCAGGACCGTAGACCGTCCTACCAACGAGCAGTACTTC,CARTVDRPTNEQYF,NA,TRBV12-1,NA,TRBJ2-7
TGTGCCAGCAGCGGTAGACTCGCCTCGTACCAAGAGACCCAGTACTTC,CASSGRLASYQETQYF,NA,TRBV7-2,NA,TRBJ2-5
TGTGCTAGTGGTTTGGTAATGGGTTTTCCCCAGCATTTT,CASGLVMGFPQHF,NA,TRBV12-5,NA,TRBJ1-5
TGCGCCAGCAGCTTGGAAGACAGGGGACCGCTGTTTTTT,CASSLEDRGPLFF,TRBD1,TRBV5-1,NA,TRBJ1-4
TGTGCCAGCTCCCCCGATGGACGCTCCTACGAGCAGTACTTC,CASSPDGRSYEQYF,NA,TRBV18,NA,TRBJ2-7
TGCGCCAGCAGCGACAACAGGGGGCAGGCAGATACGCAGTATTTT,CASSDNRGQADTQYF,TRBD1,TRBV5-1,NA,TRBJ2-3
TGTGCCAGCAGTCTCGTACCGAACAAGCCCTACGAGCAGTACTTC,CASSLVPNKPYEQYF,NA,TRBV28,NA,TRBJ2-7
TGTGCCAGCAGCTACACTGACAGGGATCAGCCCCAGCATTTT,CASSYTDRDQPQHF,TRBD1,TRBV5-5,NA,TRBJ1-5
TGTGCTAGTGTCCTCCAAGGGAGTGGCACAGATACGCAGTATTTT,CASVLQGSGTDTQYF,NA,TRBV12-5,NA,TRBJ2-3
TGTGCCAGCAACATAGAGCGGGAGAGCCAGGCAGATACGCAGTATTTT,CASNIERESQADTQYF,TRBD2,TRBV2,NA,TRBJ2-3
TGTGCCAGCAGCCCTTTAAATTGGGGGCAAGTCTATGGCTACACCTTC,CASSPLNWGQVYGYTF,NA,TRBV5-6,NA,TRBJ1-2
TGTGCCAGTCAGGGGCTGGGCACCAACCGGGAGCTGTTTTTT,CASQGLGTNRELFF,NA,TRBV25-1,NA,TRBJ2-2
TGTGCCAGCAGTTTATCCAGGCCCCGCTCTGGAAACACCATATATTTT,CASSLSRPRSGNTIYF,NA,TRBV27,once,TRBJ1-3
TGCGCCAGCAGTGAGATGAGCGGGACAGGGCATTATAAAGCTTTCTTT,CASSEMSGTGHYKAFF,TRBD1,TRBV10-2,NA,TRBJ1-1
TGTGCCATCAGTGAGTCAACAGGGTCCCCACTTTCGTACAATGAGCAGTTCTTC,CAISESTGSPLSYNEQFF,NA,TRBV10-3,NA,TRBJ2-1
TGTGCCAGCAGCTTATCTGCAGGTGGCTACACCTTC,CASSLSAGGYTF,NA,TRBV7-8,NA,TRBJ1-2
TGTGCCAGCAGTCCCTTGGGGGGGAATGAAAAACTGTTTTTT,CASSPLGGNEKLFF,NA,TRBV6-5,NA,TRBJ1-4